This entry lists 2 T cell receptor beta chains sequenced from one sample in a study of blood T cell repertoires in COVID-19. Clones were sequenced by immunoSEQ multiplex PCR, and TCRdb holds only the in-frame ones, with some missing. The table includes about 140,000 clones, roughly 89% detected once. Sequences were obtained from peripheral blood. Receptors were obtained from a woman aged 40 to 55 with acute or convalescent COVID-19.

The chain joins TRBV7-2 to TRBJ1-1; D is unresolved. This CDR3 has 14 amino acids. The germline gives CDR1 SGHTA, CDR2 FQGNSA. Between the trimmed V and J ends, which lost 1 base and 0 bases, there was a span of 6 bases. In DNA form, the CDR3 reads TGTGCCAGCAGCTTAGGCGGAGTGAACACTGAAGCTTTCTTT. Translated, it gives CASSLGGVNTEAFF.

The V and J genes are TRBV6-6 and TRBJ1-3; the match to TRBD1 covers 8 bases. The CDR3 consists of 14 residues. V dropped 10 bases and J dropped 2; count of bases not matched to a gene: 7. CDR1 and CDR2 from the germline V gene are MNHNY and SVGAGI (reference sequence). The CDR3 bases are TGTGCCACTTCGGACAGGGTAGCTGGAAACACCATATATTTT. Protein product: CATSDRVAGNTIYF.